These 4 T cell receptor beta chains originate from one sample sequenced in a study of blood T cell repertoires in COVID-19. The data were produced by immunoSEQ multiplex PCR, yet TCRdb's version contains in-frame clones alone and is incomplete. Among 430,000 or so clones, around nine tenths were seen once, and the ten largest hold 1.5% to 2%. What was sequenced was PBMCs or T cells enriched from blood (not recorded which). The receptor set was obtained from a middle-aged woman who had recovered from COVID-19.

The V call is TRBV4-1, the J call TRBJ1-3; 8 bases line up with TRBD1. This CDR3 is 14 amino acids long. V lost 8 bases and J lost 3; bases outside the gene matches: 6. Germline-derived CDR1 and CDR2 are MGHRA and YSYEKL. The CDR3 DNA sequence: TGCGCCAGCGGACGGACAGGGAGTGGAAACACCATATATTTT. It specifies CASGRTGSGNTIYF.

This chain connects TRBV6-1 to TRBJ1-1, with D unclear. The length of the CDR3 is 13 residues. Germline-derived CDR1 and CDR2 are MNHNS and SASEGT. V lost 2 bases and J lost 9, with 13 bases in between. The CDR3 here is CASSEREGGKAFF. As DNA, the CDR3 is TGTGCCAGCAGTGAAAGGGAGGGTGGTAAAGCTTTCTTT.

The gene calls are TRBV18 and TRBJ2-5, with D possibly matching TRBD2 (6 bases). V lost 2 bases to trimming and J lost 1 base, with 14 bases between them. Looked up from germline, CDR1 is KGHSH and CDR2 is LQKENI. The length of the CDR3 is 16 residues. The CDR3 DNA reads as TGTGCCAGCTCACCATTATCGGGAGCCGTCCAAGAGACCCAGTACTTC. Translation gives CASSPLSGAVQETQYF.

The J gene is TRBJ1-2, the V gene TRBV5-6, with TRBD1 matching over 8 bases. The CDR3 covers 14 residues. CDR1 and CDR2 from the germline V gene are SGHDT and YYEEEE. V gave up 2 bases and J gave up 5 bases; unmatched junction bases: 5. DNA for the CDR3: TGTGCCAGCAGCTTCCCTGGACAGGGTTATGGCTACACCTTC. Its protein is CASSFPGQGYGYTF. Filled out from reference TRBV5-6 and TRBJ1-2, the complete variable domain reads DAGVTQSPTHLIKTRGQQVTLRCSPKSGHDTVSWYQQALGQGPQFIFQYYEEEERQRGNFPDRFSGHQFPNYSSELNVNALLLGDSALYLCASSFPGQGYGYTFGSGTRLTVV.